This T cell receptor (beta chain) was retrieved from a study of CD8 T cells in Susac syndrome. The germline V gene encodes CDR1 SGHRS and CDR2 YFSETQ. The V gene lost 0 bases and the J gene lost 4 bases, with 16 bases spanning the gap. There are 17 residues in the CDR3. With random hexamers, reverse transcription was performed on roughly 0.45 to 1 ug of RNA. TCRdb used MiXCR to reprocess the immunoSEQ multiplex PCR reads, holding one entry per CDR3 protein. In the table there are about 100,000 distinct CDR3 sequences, about 96% of which are singletons. The sample was CD8+ T cells from PBMCs. The gene calls are TRBV5-1 and TRBJ2-2, with a tentative D call TRBD1 (6 bases). The origin of this receptor is a human donor with Susac syndrome. DNA for the CDR3: TGCGCCAGCAGCTTGGGACACCGGGACATTGGCACCGGGGAGCTGTTTTTT. It codes for CASSLGHRDIGTGELFF.